This T cell receptor beta chain was identified in a study of PD-L1 blockade in urothelial cancer (dated by TCRdb to about 2017). In terms of the full investigation: All patients started therapy around 2014 and received atezolizumab 1,200 mg intravenously every 3 weeks. In the same patients, pretreatment tumors underwent whole exome sequencing and RNA sequencing in addition to TCR sequencing. Durable clinical benefit was defined as progression-free survival longer than 6 months, and TCR features were also tested against progression-free and overall survival. About 85% of the 29 patients were males with bladder-origin urothelial cancer, and about 65% of the 29 reported a prior smoking history. Blood samples were analyzed at two time points: 3 weeks after treatment start (second dose) and 6 weeks after treatment start. Durable clinical benefit was achieved by nine patients and was not achieved by 20 patients. Twenty-nine patients had pretreatment blood TCR-seq, some 25 had at least one posttreatment blood collection, and some 25 had tumor TCR-seq. Blood samples gave median yields of approximately 130,000 T cells and 80,000 or so unique TCRs, along with a median clonality of 0.080. Pretreatment tumor samples and matched peripheral blood, collected serially before and after atezolizumab treatment, underwent TCR sequencing. Patients had an ECOG performance status of 0 or 1 and had received between 0 and 3 prior chemotherapy regimens. The study, an exploratory multi-omic analysis, examined somatic, immune and clinical correlates of response to PD-L1 blockade with atezolizumab in urothelial cancer. Overall study results and their limits: Small sample size (n ≈ 29) and many exploratory analyses mean the results are intended to be hypothesis-generating. At 3 weeks after the start of treatment, tumor-associated TCR clones in peripheral blood had expanded more in patients with durable benefit (n of about 21, p = 0.022). Improved progression-free and overall survival was found to be associated with pretreatment peripheral blood TCR clonality below the median.

The cohort included about 30 patients with locally advanced or metastatic urothelial carcinoma who were treated at Memorial Sloan Kettering on a trial protocol. Peripheral blood mononuclear cells were collected pretreatment and during treatment, at between 1 and 8 total time points per patient. The Qiagen DNeasy Blood extraction kit was used to purify genomic DNA from total PBMCs and tumor samples. Collected pretreatment and during treatment, PBMCs were isolated and stored as previously described. CDR1 KGHSH and CDR2 LQKENI were looked up in the germline V gene. Inclusive of the bounding cysteine and phenylalanine, the CDR3 is 20 residues long. The retained sequence is limited to the CDR3, 60 bases, with the frame set at the first base. Trimming leaves V shorter by 3 bases and J shorter by 1 base, with the junction holding 13 bases beyond the gene matches. Of note for this clone: The antigen it binds to is not known. Per-nucleotide qualities are absent, and no much larger clonotype sits a single base away.

Synthetic TCR analog templates were spiked into each PCR to estimate absolute template abundance from read counts. Using the immunoSEQ assay, TCRbeta CDR3 regions were amplified from genomic DNA with bias-controlled V and J gene primers. Rearranged TCRbeta segments were sequenced at approximately 20X coverage. Per the source publication's procedure: Clustering was used to correct sequencing errors, and CDR3s were annotated against IMGT so that V, D and J genes could be assigned. Downstream analyses used only productive TCRbeta rearrangements and left out out-of-frame or stop-codon sequences. To compute clonality, Shannon entropy was normalized by the log of the number of unique productive sequences and then subtracted from one. Fisher's exact test with Benjamini-Hochberg correction, at a threshold of adjusted p below 0.01, was used to find clones that differed between time points or between blood and tumor. The table was pulled from immuneACCESS by TCRdb, which kept in-frame rearrangements only. Such tables lose some clones; where checked, under half of the loss comes from unresolved V genes, and the rest has no known cause. That table gives V, J and clone size, and the DNA gave D and trimming. The sample has around 70,000 clones on record, around 80% of them singletons. The ten most abundant clones make up 4.7% of the sample.

The source material was PBMCs, sampled around atezolizumab (anti-PD-L1) treatment. The source of this sequence is a man aged 65 to 79 with urothelial cancer. This receptor chain uses TRBV18 and TRBJ2-4; 12 nucleotides in the junction match TRBD1. The CDR3 amino acid sequence is: CASSPSAGTGGNRAKNIQYF. The DNA is TGTGCCAGCTCACCCTCGGCCGGGACAGGGGGCAATCGGGCCAAAAACATTCAGTACTTC. The full variable domain, with segments outside the CDR3 supplied by the reference TRBV18 and TRBJ2-4 proteins, appears as NAGVMQNPRHLVRRRGQEARLRCSPMKGHSHVYWYRQLPEEGLKFMVYLQKENIIDESGMPKERFSAEFPKEGPSILRIQQVVRGDSAAYFCASSPSAGTGGNRAKNIQYFGAGTRLSVL.